These 15 T cell receptor beta chains were sequenced from one sample in a study of cytomegalovirus exposure and HLA in healthy donors. PCR employed 60 Vbeta and 13 Jbeta primers. Method: immunoSEQ multiplex PCR; TCRdb's copy keeps in-frame clones and lacks some. The top ten hold about 2% of the sample, which has just over 150,000 clones, under 80% seen once. Sequences were obtained from PBMCs. The receptors stem from a female donor in good health and CMV-seronegative.

The chain is built from TRBV5-1 and TRBJ2-7; TRBD2 matches at 9 bases. The ends lost 1 base at V and 7 bases at J; junction bases unmatched: 9. CDR3 length equals 15 residues. The germline CDR1 and CDR2 sequences are SGHRS and YFSETQ. The CDR3 sequence is CASSLLERGVGEQYF. CDR3 DNA: TGCGCCAGCAGCTTGCTCGAGCGGGGGGTGGGGGAGCAGTACTTC. The entire variable domain, with the rest obtained from reference TRBV5-1 and TRBJ2-7, is as follows: KAGVTQTPRYLIKTRGQQVTLSCSPISGHRSVSWYQQTPGQGLQFLFEYFSETQRNKGNFPGRFSGRQFSNSRSEMNVSTLELGDSALYLCASSLLERGVGEQYFGPGTRLTVT.

The chain has TRBV27 and TRBJ1-4; TRBD1 aligns across 10 bases. This CDR3 has 14 residues. CDR1 is MNHEY and CDR2 is SMNVEV in the germline V gene (reference sequence). J was trimmed by 10 bases and V by 4 bases; bases with no gene match: 6. CDR3 sequence reads: CASSSDRGSPKLFF. CDR3 bases: TGTGCCAGCAGTTCGGACAGGGGGAGTCCAAAACTGTTTTTT.

The rearrangement uses TRBV5-1 and TRBJ2-1, with 12 bases matching TRBD2. Germline assignment: CDR1 SGHRS and CDR2 YFSETQ. CDR3 length: 17 amino acids. V trimming: 0 bases; J trimming: 8 bases; junction bases outside the gene matches: 9. CDR3 sequence (DNA): TGCGCCAGCAGCTTGGGACTCCTAGCGGGGGGGCCCGATGAGCAGTTCTTC. Translated, it gives CASSLGLLAGGPDEQFF.

The CDR3, as DNA: TGTGCCAGCAGTTACGATAGGAGGTTGGGTTCCGAGCAGTACTTC. Residues: CASSYDRRLGSEQYF. This chain joins TRBV6-5 and TRBJ2-7; tentative D call: TRBD2 (5 bases). V was cut by 2 bases and J by 6 bases, with 17 bases left in between. The CDR3 sequence is 15 residues long. Germline lookup yields CDR1 MNHEY and CDR2 SVGAGI.

This clone was counted only a few times. One end of the junction fails to match germline, which may point to a read error. The chain couples TRBV7-9 to TRBJ1-5; no clear D gene. There are 15 residues in the CDR3. Germline V CDR1 and CDR2: SEHNR, FQNEAQ (reference sequence). CDR3 protein: CSSAPGGGIHQPQHF. The CDR3 nucleotides read TGTTCCAGCGCCCCGGGTGGCGGGATACATCAGCCCCAGCATTTT.

V is TRBV2 and J is TRBJ2-5; possibly TRBD1 for D (6 bases). The V and J ends lost 2 bases and 3 bases respectively, with 16 bases between them. The length of the CDR3 is 16 residues. CDR1 and CDR2 (germline): SNHLY, FYNNEI. The CDR3 coding sequence is TGTGCCAGCAGTGAATCCTTTACAGGGAGTGAAGAGACCCAGTACTTC. Protein sequence: CASSESFTGSEETQYF.

This sequence joins TRBV5-1 and TRBJ2-7; D gene uncertain. Germline CDR1 and CDR2: SGHRS and YFSETQ. The CDR3 extends over 13 amino acids. V lost 0 bases to trimming and J lost 0 bases, with 4 bases between them. The CDR3 bases are TGCGCCAGCAGCTTGGACGGCTCCTACGAGCAGTACTTC. It is translated as CASSLDGSYEQYF.

This clone showed up just once. The V call is TRBV19, the J call TRBJ2-1; no reliable D call. Looked up from germline, CDR1 is LNHDA and CDR2 is SQIVND (reference sequence). V lost 6 bases and J lost 4, with 16 bases in between. This CDR3 comprises 15 residues. In nucleotides, the CDR3 is TGTGCCAGTAGAGACTCTCCACGCGCATACAATGAGCAGTTCTTC. This sequence encodes CASRDSPRAYNEQFF.

This chain joins TRBV25-1 and TRBJ1-2; TRBD1 matches at 7 bases. CDR1 and CDR2 from the germline V gene are MGHDK and SYGVNS. The length of the CDR3 is 13 residues. Germline trimming cut 7 bases from V and 2 bases from J; bases unmatched to any gene: 4. CDR3 coding DNA: TGTGCCAGCATGGGGACAGACAACTATGGCTACACCTTC. Its translation: CASMGTDNYGYTF.

The genes are TRBV13 and TRBJ2-1, with a possible D match to TRBD1 (6 bases). From germline, CDR1 is PRHDT and CDR2 FYEKMQ (reference sequence). CDR3 size: 13 residues. Trimming stripped 0 bases from V and 7 bases from J, with 7 bases between. This CDR3 reads CASSLGGANEQFF. CDR3 DNA sequence: TGTGCCAGCAGCTTAGGGGGGGCGAATGAGCAGTTCTTC.

The chain employs TRBV5-1 and TRBJ1-2; no clear D gene. The CDR3 has 12 residues. V gave up 7 bases and J gave up 3 bases, with 10 bases separating them. CDR1 is SGHRS and CDR2 is YFSETQ in the germline V gene. For the CDR3, the DNA is TGCGCCAGCTCCGGGGAGCACTATGGCTACACCTTC. This encodes CASSGEHYGYTF.

The V gene is TRBV6-1, the J gene TRBJ1-2, with D possibly matching TRBD1 (6 bases). Germline CDR1 is MNHNS and CDR2 is SASEGT. The CDR3 runs 15 residues. The V end lost 6 bases, the J end lost 0 bases, and 14 bases lay between the germline ends. DNA of the CDR3: TGTGCCAGCAGCCTCGAGGGACATACTAACTATGGCTACACCTTC. It translates to CASSLEGHTNYGYTF.

CDR3 nucleotide sequence: TGTGCCAGCAGCTCGGATATTAGCGGGAGTGGCGGCACAGATACGCAGTATTTT. It specifies CASSSDISGSGGTDTQYF. The chain has TRBV5-4 and TRBJ2-3, with TRBD2 identical over 9 bases. CDR1 and CDR2 from the germline V gene are SGHNT and YYREEE (reference sequence). Losses at the gene ends were 3 bases for V and 1 base for J; bases not matched to a gene: 12. The CDR3 runs 18 residues.

This clone turned up a few times. The V and J genes are TRBV5-6 and TRBJ2-7; 12 bases map to TRBD2. Germline V gives CDR1 SGHDT, CDR2 YYEEEE. The CDR3 is 14 residues long. Unmatched junction bases numbered 6, after V lost 4 bases and J lost 7 bases. Written as DNA, the CDR3 is TGTGCCAGCAGCCCTAGCGGGGGGGCGTGGGAGCAGTACTTC. This sequence encodes CASSPSGGAWEQYF.

The chain is built from TRBV6-5 and TRBJ1-5; 10 bases are shared with TRBD1. The CDR3 totals 14 residues. J was trimmed by 7 bases and V by 6 bases; bases with no gene match: 6. Germline CDR1 and CDR2: MNHEY and SVGAGI. The CDR3 DNA reads TGTGCCAGCAGGGAAGGGACAGGGGCGCAGCCCCAGCATTTT. Residues: CASREGTGAQPQHF.